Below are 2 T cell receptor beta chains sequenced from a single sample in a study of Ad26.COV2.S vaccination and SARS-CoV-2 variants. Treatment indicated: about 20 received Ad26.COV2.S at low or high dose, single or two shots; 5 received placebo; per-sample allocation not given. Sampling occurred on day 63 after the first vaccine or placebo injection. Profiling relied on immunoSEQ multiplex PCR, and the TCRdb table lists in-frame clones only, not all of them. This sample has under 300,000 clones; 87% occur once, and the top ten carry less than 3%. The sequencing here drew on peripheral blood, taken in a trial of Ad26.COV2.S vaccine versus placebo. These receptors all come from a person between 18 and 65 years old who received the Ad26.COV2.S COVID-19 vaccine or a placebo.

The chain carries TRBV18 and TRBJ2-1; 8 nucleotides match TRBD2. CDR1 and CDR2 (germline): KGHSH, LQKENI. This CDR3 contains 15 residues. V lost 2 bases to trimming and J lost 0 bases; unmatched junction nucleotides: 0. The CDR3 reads CASSPSGSSYNEQFF. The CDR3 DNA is TGTGCCAGCTCACCAAGCGGGAGCTCCTACAATGAGCAGTTCTTC.

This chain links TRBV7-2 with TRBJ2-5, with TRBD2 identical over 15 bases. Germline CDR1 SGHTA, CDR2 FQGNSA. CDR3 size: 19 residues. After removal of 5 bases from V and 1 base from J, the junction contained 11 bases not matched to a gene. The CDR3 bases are TGTGCCAGCAGCCTCGGACGGACTAGCGGGGGGGCCGGCCAAGAGACCCAGTACTTC. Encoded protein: CASSLGRTSGGAGQETQYF.